This record covers a single T cell receptor (beta chain). What antigen it recognizes has not been identified. Base qualities are missing; no much larger clone stands one base away. The source of the sample is a study of graft-versus-host responses after intestinal transplantation (dated by TCRdb to 2020 to 2023). Concerning the study at large: The transplants that recipients got were multivisceral, liver-intestinal, or isolated intestinal. A peak of at least 4% donor T cells among recipient peripheral blood mononuclear cells was the definition used for donor T cell macrochimerism. Of the roughly 25 intestinal transplant recipients enrolled in the cohort, one of whom was a retransplant, a few patients without pretransplant specimens were excluded. Anti-thymocyte globulin induction was given to all recipients, followed by maintenance tacrolimus and steroids for 2 to 3 years. Samples from a few later patients were sequenced in-house on an Illumina MiSeq with MiXCR processing rather than by the commercial service. Alloreactive clones were identified by sequencing pre-transplant mixed lymphocyte reaction products and comparing them with unstimulated pre-transplant donor and recipient T cells. Bulk TCR-beta CDR3 sequencing was used to track graft-versus-host and host-versus-graft alloreactive T cell clones in the graft, circulation and bone marrow after intestinal transplantation. What the study reported, not specific to this receptor: The conclusions were limited by the relatively low number and heterogeneity of the intestinal transplant patients. GvH clones were detected in recipient bone marrow, and some appeared earlier in ileal mucosa or blood, consistent with an intestinal mucosal origin. In the allografts of patients with donor T cell macrochimerism, GvH to HvG T cell clonal ratios were high. Early after transplant, peak levels of circulating GvH clones were associated with declines in HvG clones.

Blood samples were collected up to 4 times in the first month after transplant and then at least monthly when available. From V the trimming removes 3 bases and from J it removes 5 bases, while the gene matches leave 7 bases of the junction unaccounted for. In the germline V gene, CDR1 corresponds to MDHEN and CDR2 to SYDVKM. Measured from the cysteine to the phenylalanine, the CDR3 is 16 residues long. Of all the DNA, just the CDR3 is kept, 48 bases in frame from base 1. Libraries were made using the immunoSEQ multiplex PCR assay. Adaptive Biotechnologies carried out high-throughput TCR-beta CDR3 sequencing of genomic DNA for most patients. The paper's processing steps were these. Adaptive's ImmunoSEQ software was the source of the TCR sequencing data for approximately 18 patients, while three other patients were processed with MiXCR and VDJtools. CDR3 nucleotide sequences shared between donor and recipient were removed because the origin of such sequences could not be assigned. To count as alloreactive, a clone needed at least 2-fold expansion over unstimulated cells and a minimum CFSE-low frequency of 0.002% (template counts) or 0.001% (read counts). Mappable clones were those detected in sequenced pre-transplant spleen, lymph node, or MLR CFSE-low populations of the donor or recipient. Cumulative frequency of alloreactive clones was calculated as a percentage of all sequences weighted by copy number. In TCRdb, the immuneACCESS table is reduced to in-frame sequences with V and J assigned. These tables do not hold every clone; where another copy was compared, an unresolved V gene accounts for under half, and the others remain unexplained. For V, J and clone size, that table is used; D and trimming come from the DNA. The sample includes tens of thousands of clones, with roughly 89% observed a single time. Clones ranked in the top ten supply more than 2.5% of the sample.

The rearrangement combines TRBV28 with TRBJ1-1, with 12 bases matching TRBD1. The material was PBMCs, obtained approximately four months after intestinal transplantation. The sequence derives from a human patient who received an intestinal transplant, so some T cells may come from the graft donor. The nucleotide sequence is given as TGTGCCAGCAGTTTCTCCGGGACAGGGGGCTCTACTGAAGCTTTCTTT. This gives the protein CASSFSGTGGSTEAFF.